This TCR beta chain was profiled in a study of blood T cells in healthy people across ages. Caucasian, healthy and from Russia, the donors were aged between about 6 and 90. Each individual donor underwent a draw of about 9.1 milliliters of peripheral blood. Isolation per sample recovered at least 6.5 million PBMCs. The CDR3 spans 14 residues. Germline V gene data show CDR1 as SGHRS and CDR2 as YFSETQ. V was clipped by 2 bases and J by 7 bases, with 13 bases between them. Next came a second PCR, run for about 7 to 12 cycles, which used a sample-barcoded 5' primer along with a J-beta primer mix. Sequencing of every sample gave 2.5 million or more CDR3-containing paired-end reads. MiXCR was run by TCRdb on the 5' RACE reads, yielding one entry per CDR3 protein. Among some 780,000 distinct CDR3 sequences listed, more than 50% were seen once. This clonotype was recorded only once.

Sequenced sample: blood. V usage is TRBV5-1 and J usage is TRBJ2-1; no reliable D call. This TCR was recovered from a man aged 40-55 years in good health. CDR3 coding DNA: TGCGCCAGCAGCTTACATACCGAAACGAATGAGCAGTTCTTC. Translation: CASSLHTETNEQFF. The complete variable domain, with remaining parts taken from reference TRBV5-1 and TRBJ2-1, reads KAGVTQTPRYLIKTRGQQVTLSCSPISGHRSVSWYQQTPGQGLQFLFEYFSETQRNKGNFPGRFSGRQFSNSRSEMNVSTLELGDSALYLCASSLHTETNEQFFGPGTRLTVL.